These T cell receptor beta chains were read from a single sample in a study of cytomegalovirus exposure and HLA in healthy donors. Here immunoSEQ multiplex PCR was the method, and the copy in TCRdb shows in-frame clones only, minus some. This table holds 250,000 to 350,000 clones, around 87% found once. Material for sequencing was PBMCs. The receptors stem from a woman aged 18-30 years in good health and CMV-seronegative. Each CDR3 is given with its conserved first and last residue. Each record gives: CDR3 length, D gene, clone size, V gene, J gene, CDR3 protein, CDR3 DNA. A D gene is named only where the DNA matches it firmly. A row's size may be missing; if present it is once, few, many or a size class.

len: 13; d_gene: TRBD1; abundance: NA; v_gene: TRBV5-4; j_gene: TRBJ2-7; CDR3aa: CASSLTGDYEQYF; CDR3nt: TGTGCCAGCAGCTTGACAGGGGACTACGAGCAGTACTTC
len: 15; d_gene: TRBD1; abundance: NA; v_gene: TRBV5-1; j_gene: TRBJ1-6; CDR3aa: CASSLGTGKDSPLHF; CDR3nt: TGCGCCAGCAGCTTGGGGACAGGGAAGGATTCACCCCTCCACTTT
len: 16; d_gene: TRBD1; abundance: once; v_gene: TRBV4-3; j_gene: TRBJ2-2; CDR3aa: CASSQDPDRVPGELFF; CDR3nt: TGCGCCAGCAGCCAAGATCCAGACAGGGTCCCCGGGGAGCTGTTTTTT
len: 14; d_gene: TRBD1; abundance: NA; v_gene: TRBV4-1; j_gene: TRBJ2-4; CDR3aa: CASSQALRQGERYF; CDR3nt: TGCGCCAGCAGCCAGGCCCTTAGACAGGGTGAGAGGTACTTC
len: 14; d_gene: NA; abundance: once; v_gene: TRBV5-4; j_gene: TRBJ2-5; CDR3aa: CASSSRGEGETQYF; CDR3nt: TGTGCCAGCAGCTCGCGGGGAGAGGGGGAGACCCAGTACTTC
len: 14; d_gene: NA; abundance: NA; v_gene: TRBV28; j_gene: TRBJ1-5; CDR3aa: CASSFRSSNQPQHF; CDR3nt: TGTGCCAGCAGTTTTCGGTCTAGCAATCAGCCCCAGCATTTT
len: 13; d_gene: NA; abundance: NA; v_gene: TRBV6-5; j_gene: TRBJ2-3; CDR3aa: CASSYTGWDTQYF; CDR3nt: TGTGCCAGCAGTTACACAGGCTGGGATACGCAGTATTTT
len: 16; d_gene: NA; abundance: NA; v_gene: TRBV28; j_gene: TRBJ1-5; CDR3aa: CASRPPPGKVYQPQHF; CDR3nt: TGTGCCAGCAGACCACCCCCAGGGAAGGTATATCAGCCCCAGCATTTT
len: 15; d_gene: TRBD2; abundance: NA; v_gene: TRBV5-1; j_gene: TRBJ2-1; CDR3aa: CASSLLSSGYNEQFF; CDR3nt: TGCGCCAGCAGCTTGTTGTCTAGCGGTTACAATGAGCAGTTCTTC
len: 15; d_gene: TRBD2; abundance: NA; v_gene: TRBV5-4; j_gene: TRBJ2-1; CDR3aa: CASTDGLALLNEQFF; CDR3nt: TGTGCCAGCACCGACGGACTAGCCCTACTCAATGAGCAGTTCTTC
len: 15; d_gene: NA; abundance: few; v_gene: TRBV18; j_gene: TRBJ1-1; CDR3aa: CASSRWDTLNTEAFF; CDR3nt: TGTGCCAGCTCACGTTGGGACACCTTGAACACTGAAGCTTTCTTT
len: 15; d_gene: TRBD1; abundance: NA; v_gene: TRBV6-1; j_gene: TRBJ2-7; CDR3aa: CASRLGQGSAYEQYF; CDR3nt: TGTGCCAGCAGACTCGGACAGGGGTCGGCCTACGAGCAGTACTTC
len: 15; d_gene: NA; abundance: NA; v_gene: TRBV4-1; j_gene: TRBJ2-5; CDR3aa: CASSQDGGHKETQYF; CDR3nt: TGCGCCAGCAGCCAAGATGGGGGCCATAAAGAGACCCAGTACTTC
len: 14; d_gene: TRBD1; abundance: few; v_gene: TRBV19; j_gene: TRBJ2-7; CDR3aa: CASSIGTGYYEQYF; CDR3nt: TGTGCCAGTAGTATTGGGACAGGTTACTACGAGCAGTACTTC
len: 15; d_gene: NA; abundance: NA; v_gene: TRBV30; j_gene: TRBJ2-2; CDR3aa: CAWRKRVRETGELFF; CDR3nt: TGTGCCTGGAGGAAGCGGGTCCGGGAAACCGGGGAGCTGTTTTTT
len: 17; d_gene: TRBD1; abundance: NA; v_gene: TRBV28; j_gene: TRBJ1-5; CDR3aa: CASSSGGFGTDYQPQHF; CDR3nt: TGTGCCAGCAGCTCCGGGGGTTTCGGGACAGATTATCAGCCCCAGCATTTT
len: 13; d_gene: NA; abundance: NA; v_gene: TRBV7-9; j_gene: TRBJ1-6; CDR3aa: CASSRDINSPLHF; CDR3nt: TGTGCCAGCAGCCGGGACATTAATTCACCCCTCCACTTT
len: 13; d_gene: TRBD1; abundance: NA; v_gene: TRBV5-6; j_gene: TRBJ1-1; CDR3aa: CASSLTGGGEAFF; CDR3nt: TGTGCCAGCAGCTTAACAGGGGGGGGAGAAGCTTTCTTT
len: 16; d_gene: NA; abundance: once; v_gene: TRBV28; j_gene: TRBJ1-5; CDR3aa: CASTPAGEGSNQPQHF; CDR3nt: TGTGCCAGCACCCCTGCAGGGGAAGGGAGCAATCAGCCCCAGCATTTT
len: 17; d_gene: TRBD2; abundance: NA; v_gene: TRBV27; j_gene: TRBJ2-1; CDR3aa: CASSSRQGLAGAGEQFF; CDR3nt: TGTGCCAGCAGTTCCCGCCAGGGACTAGCGGGAGCGGGTGAGCAGTTCTTC
len: 15; d_gene: NA; abundance: NA; v_gene: TRBV6-6; j_gene: TRBJ2-3; CDR3aa: CASSYSAGRTDTQYF; CDR3nt: TGTGCCAGCAGTTACTCTGCGGGACGCACAGATACGCAGTATTTT
len: 15; d_gene: NA; abundance: NA; v_gene: TRBV19; j_gene: TRBJ2-1; CDR3aa: CASSKKTVSWDEQFF; CDR3nt: TGTGCCAGTAGTAAGAAGACTGTGTCCTGGGATGAGCAGTTCTTC
len: 9; d_gene: NA; abundance: once; v_gene: TRBV20-1; j_gene: TRBJ1-2; CDR3aa: CSATAVNTF; CDR3nt: TGCAGTGCAACCGCAGTCAACACCTTC
len: 13; d_gene: NA; abundance: NA; v_gene: TRBV10-3; j_gene: TRBJ1-2; CDR3aa: CAISDTVLYGYTF; CDR3nt: TGTGCCATCAGTGACACGGTCCTCTATGGCTACACCTTC
len: 18; d_gene: NA; abundance: NA; v_gene: TRBV28; j_gene: TRBJ1-1; CDR3aa: CASSFPSNFSSENTEAFF; CDR3nt: TGTGCCAGCAGTTTCCCCTCGAATTTTTCAAGCGAGAACACTGAAGCTTTCTTT
len: 15; d_gene: NA; abundance: once; v_gene: TRBV28; j_gene: TRBJ2-7; CDR3aa: CASRYGGAGRRGQYF; CDR3nt: TGTGCCAGCAGGTATGGAGGGGCGGGCCGGAGGGGGCAGTACTTC
len: 15; d_gene: TRBD2; abundance: NA; v_gene: TRBV27; j_gene: TRBJ2-7; CDR3aa: CASSLTSVGSYEQYF; CDR3nt: TGTGCCAGCAGTTTGACTAGCGTAGGCTCCTACGAGCAGTACTTC
len: 15; d_gene: NA; abundance: NA; v_gene: TRBV7-2; j_gene: TRBJ2-5; CDR3aa: CASSLAGAGEETQYF; CDR3nt: TGTGCCAGCAGCTTAGCGGGGGCCGGCGAAGAGACCCAGTACTTC
len: 11; d_gene: NA; abundance: NA; v_gene: TRBV20-1; j_gene: TRBJ2-3; CDR3aa: CSVGRVDTQYF; CDR3nt: TGCAGTGTAGGTCGGGTTGATACGCAGTATTTT
len: 14; d_gene: TRBD1; abundance: NA; v_gene: TRBV6-5; j_gene: TRBJ2-7; CDR3aa: CASRHRDRGLEQYF; CDR3nt: TGTGCCAGCAGACACCGGGACAGGGGCCTCGAGCAGTACTTC
len: 18; d_gene: TRBD1; abundance: few; v_gene: TRBV2; j_gene: TRBJ2-7; CDR3aa: CASSDGVLAGQGGHEQYF; CDR3nt: TGTGCCAGCAGTGACGGTGTTTTAGCGGGACAGGGGGGACACGAGCAGTACTTC
len: 18; d_gene: TRBD2; abundance: NA; v_gene: TRBV11-2; j_gene: TRBJ2-5; CDR3aa: CASSSNDRGLAGGETQYF; CDR3nt: TGTGCCAGCAGCTCTAACGATCGGGGACTAGCGGGAGGAGAGACCCAGTACTTC
len: 15; d_gene: TRBD1; abundance: NA; v_gene: TRBV18; j_gene: TRBJ2-7; CDR3aa: CASSPGVAQGDGQYF; CDR3nt: TGTGCCAGCTCACCAGGTGTCGCACAGGGGGATGGGCAGTACTTC
len: 16; d_gene: TRBD2; abundance: NA; v_gene: TRBV15; j_gene: TRBJ2-7; CDR3aa: CATSRRAGGPLYEQYF; CDR3nt: TGTGCCACCAGCAGACGAGCGGGAGGACCCTTATACGAGCAGTACTTC
len: 14; d_gene: NA; abundance: few; v_gene: TRBV19; j_gene: TRBJ1-2; CDR3aa: CASSIGHQNYGYTF; CDR3nt: TGTGCCAGTAGTATAGGGCACCAGAACTATGGCTACACCTTC
len: 14; d_gene: TRBD1; abundance: NA; v_gene: TRBV27; j_gene: TRBJ2-7; CDR3aa: CASGSTGTGYEQYF; CDR3nt: TGTGCCAGCGGCTCGACAGGGACGGGCTACGAGCAGTACTTC
len: 15; d_gene: TRBD2; abundance: NA; v_gene: TRBV6-1; j_gene: TRBJ2-3; CDR3aa: CASSETSGRGGTQYF; CDR3nt: TGTGCCAGCAGCGAAACTAGCGGGAGAGGGGGTACGCAGTATTTT
len: 16; d_gene: TRBD2; abundance: NA; v_gene: TRBV5-1; j_gene: TRBJ2-1; CDR3aa: CASSSGTSGNLNEQFF; CDR3nt: TGCGCCAGCAGCTCTGGGACTAGCGGGAATTTAAATGAGCAGTTCTTC
len: 16; d_gene: TRBD1; abundance: NA; v_gene: TRBV27; j_gene: TRBJ2-1; CDR3aa: CASSLSGTASYNEQFF; CDR3nt: TGTGCCAGCAGTTTATCGGGGACAGCCTCCTACAATGAGCAGTTCTTC
len: 16; d_gene: TRBD2; abundance: NA; v_gene: TRBV19; j_gene: TRBJ2-7; CDR3aa: CASSRSTSRQSYEQYF; CDR3nt: TGTGCCAGTAGCCGGTCGACTAGCCGACAATCCTACGAGCAGTACTTC
len: 14; d_gene: TRBD1; abundance: NA; v_gene: TRBV29-1; j_gene: TRBJ1-5; CDR3aa: CSVGETGGNQPQHF; CDR3nt: TGCAGCGTTGGGGAAACAGGGGGCAATCAGCCCCAGCATTTT
len: 16; d_gene: TRBD2; abundance: NA; v_gene: TRBV14; j_gene: TRBJ2-1; CDR3aa: CASSHLSGRSYNEQFF; CDR3nt: TGTGCCAGCAGCCACCTTAGCGGGAGAAGCTACAATGAGCAGTTCTTC
len: 14; d_gene: TRBD1; abundance: NA; v_gene: TRBV12-5; j_gene: TRBJ1-1; CDR3aa: CASEITGANTEAFF; CDR3nt: TGTGCTAGTGAAATTACAGGGGCGAACACTGAAGCTTTCTTT
len: 15; d_gene: NA; abundance: NA; v_gene: TRBV9; j_gene: TRBJ2-5; CDR3aa: CASSVSSGVAETQYF; CDR3nt: TGTGCCAGCAGCGTTTCGTCGGGAGTAGCAGAGACCCAGTACTTC
len: 14; d_gene: TRBD1; abundance: NA; v_gene: TRBV7-9; j_gene: TRBJ1-5; CDR3aa: CASSNRTGNQPQHF; CDR3nt: TGTGCCAGCAGCAATCGGACAGGGAATCAGCCCCAGCATTTT
len: 15; d_gene: NA; abundance: NA; v_gene: TRBV5-6; j_gene: TRBJ2-3; CDR3aa: CASSLGFPRTDTQYF; CDR3nt: TGTGCCAGCAGCCTGGGGTTCCCGAGAACAGATACGCAGTATTTT
len: 14; d_gene: NA; abundance: NA; v_gene: TRBV11-2; j_gene: TRBJ1-1; CDR3aa: CASSLPGRHTEAFF; CDR3nt: TGTGCCAGCAGCCTCCCAGGGCGGCACACTGAAGCTTTCTTT
len: 14; d_gene: TRBD2; abundance: NA; v_gene: TRBV6-5; j_gene: TRBJ2-7; CDR3aa: CASSLSGGAYEQYF; CDR3nt: TGTGCCAGCAGCCTATCGGGGGGGGCCTACGAGCAGTACTTC
len: 13; d_gene: NA; abundance: many; v_gene: TRBV5-5; j_gene: TRBJ2-5; CDR3aa: CASSLSLRETQYF; CDR3nt: TGTGCCAGCAGCTTGTCTCTCCGGGAGACCCAGTACTTC
len: 14; d_gene: NA; abundance: NA; v_gene: TRBV10-3; j_gene: TRBJ1-5; CDR3aa: CAISEESGNQPQHF; CDR3nt: TGTGCCATCAGTGAGGAGTCAGGAAATCAGCCCCAGCATTTT
len: 17; d_gene: NA; abundance: once; v_gene: TRBV2; j_gene: TRBJ1-2; CDR3aa: CASRIGLLGTTNYGYTF; CDR3nt: TGTGCCAGCAGGATAGGGTTGTTAGGGACTACTAACTATGGCTACACCTTC
len: 13; d_gene: NA; abundance: NA; v_gene: TRBV30; j_gene: TRBJ2-7; CDR3aa: CAWSDHTQLEQYF; CDR3nt: TGTGCCTGGAGTGATCATACCCAACTAGAGCAGTACTTC
len: 14; d_gene: NA; abundance: NA; v_gene: TRBV6-5; j_gene: TRBJ2-6; CDR3aa: CASSQSPGANVLTF; CDR3nt: TGTGCCAGCAGTCAGTCCCCTGGGGCCAACGTCCTGACTTTC